The sample holds a few counts of the clone carrying this TCR beta chain. The time point is: patch test 3, about 24 weeks after DPC sensitization. Treatment here: therapeutic diphenylcyclopropenone sensitization with weekly scalp DPC. People who gave samples had alopecia, were 18 to 70 years old, and were suitable for DPC. Total RNA was isolated from whole blood that had not been fractionated. This sample stems from a study of human T cells and chemical hapten exposure. Trimming cost V 1 base and J 1 base, with 16 bases left between them. Germline CDR1 is SGHTA and CDR2 is FQGTGA. The CDR3 has 17 amino acids. The library gave individual cDNA molecules unique molecular identifiers. TCRdb processed the RACE reads anew with MiXCR; each CDR3 protein has one entry. The sample includes approximately 110,000 distinct CDR3 sequences, around 35% of them seen just once.

The source was whole blood, collected in connection with sensitization to the hapten diphenylcyclopropenone (DPC). The chain carries TRBV7-3 and TRBJ2-5; D possibly corresponds to TRBD1 (5 bases). This TCR derives from a man in his forties or fifties with alopecia areata. Some clones in this sample may be carry-over from other donors' samples. The CDR3 protein is CASSLKPYADSQETQYF. CDR3 DNA: TGTGCCAGCAGCTTAAAACCCTATGCCGACAGCCAAGAGACCCAGTACTTC.